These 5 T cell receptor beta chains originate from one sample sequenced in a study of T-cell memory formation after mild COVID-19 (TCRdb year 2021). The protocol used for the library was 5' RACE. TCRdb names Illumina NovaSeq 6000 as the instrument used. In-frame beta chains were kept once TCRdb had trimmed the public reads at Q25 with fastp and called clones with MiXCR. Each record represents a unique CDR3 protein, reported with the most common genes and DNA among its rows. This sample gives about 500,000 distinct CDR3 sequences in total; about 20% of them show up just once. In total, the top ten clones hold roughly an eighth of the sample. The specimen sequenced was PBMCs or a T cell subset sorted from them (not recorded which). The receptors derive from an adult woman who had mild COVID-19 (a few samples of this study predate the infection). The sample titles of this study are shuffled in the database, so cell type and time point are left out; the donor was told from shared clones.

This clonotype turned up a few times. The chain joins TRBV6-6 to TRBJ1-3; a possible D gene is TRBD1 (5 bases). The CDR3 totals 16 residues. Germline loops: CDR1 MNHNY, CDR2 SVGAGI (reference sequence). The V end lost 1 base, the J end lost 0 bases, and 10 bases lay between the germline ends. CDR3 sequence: CASSYLGEASGNTIYF. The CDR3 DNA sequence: TGTGCCAGCAGTTACTTGGGGGAAGCCTCTGGAAACACCATATATTTT.

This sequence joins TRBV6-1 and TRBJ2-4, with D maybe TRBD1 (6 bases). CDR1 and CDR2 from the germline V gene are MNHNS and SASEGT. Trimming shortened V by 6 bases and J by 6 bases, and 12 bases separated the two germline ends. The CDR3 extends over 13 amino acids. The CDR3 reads CASRTGAVNIQYF. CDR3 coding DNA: TGTGCCAGCAGGACAGGAGCTGTAAACATTCAGTACTTC.

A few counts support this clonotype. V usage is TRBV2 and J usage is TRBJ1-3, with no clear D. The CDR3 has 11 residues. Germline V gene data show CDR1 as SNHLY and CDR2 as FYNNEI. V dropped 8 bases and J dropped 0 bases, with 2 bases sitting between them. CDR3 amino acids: CASVSGNTIYF. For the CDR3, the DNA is TGTGCCAGCGTCTCTGGAAACACCATATATTTT.

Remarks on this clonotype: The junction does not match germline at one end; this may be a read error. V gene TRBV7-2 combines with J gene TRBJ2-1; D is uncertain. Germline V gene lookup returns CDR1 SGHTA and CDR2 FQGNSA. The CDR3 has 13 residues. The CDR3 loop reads CASGFGQPNGQFF. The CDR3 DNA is TGTGCCAGTGGGTTCGGGCAGCCTAATGGGCAGTTCTTC.

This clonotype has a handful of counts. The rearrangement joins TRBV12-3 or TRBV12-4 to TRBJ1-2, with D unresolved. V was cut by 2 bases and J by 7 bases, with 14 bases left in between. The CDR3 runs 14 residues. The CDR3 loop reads CASSLLLGFFGYTF. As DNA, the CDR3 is TGTGCCAGCAGTTTATTGTTGGGGTTTTTTGGCTACACCTTC.